Listed below are T cell receptor beta chains from one sample, sequenced in a study of blood T cell repertoires in COVID-19. Clones were read by immunoSEQ multiplex PCR, and TCRdb kept only the in-frame ones, dropping some. This sample has 200,000 to 250,000 clones, with 82% found just once. Source material: peripheral blood. The receptor set was obtained from a woman aged 80 or over with acute or convalescent COVID-19. Both conserved end residues are trimmed from each CDR3.

TRBV27,TRBJ1-6,ASSLTGGSSSYNSPLH
TRBV6-5,TRBJ1-1,ASSPGDRVGTEAF
TRBV5-1,TRBJ1-1,ASSPQAGSTEAF
TRBV6-4,TRBJ1-1,ASSPDRGTEAF
TRBV24-1,TRBJ2-2,ATSKQGDTGELF
TRBV19,TRBJ1-2,ASSMYRQEFYGYT
TRBV7-2,TRBJ2-5,ASKAGGSLGETQY
TRBV11-1,TRBJ2-7,ASSLASSGGAYEQY
TRBV19,TRBJ1-1,ASLSGTGGRGTEAF
TRBV4-2,TRBJ1-2,ASSQDSGTNYGYT
TRBV5-6,TRBJ1-2,ASSTVRTGTNYGYT
TRBV7-2,TRBJ2-7,ASSQPQGREQY
TRBV3-1/TRBV3-2,TRBJ1-6,ASSSSWSFSYNSPLH
TRBV30,TRBJ1-1,AFDRGRGTEAF
TRBV19,TRBJ1-5,ASSMLGGRSNQPQH
TRBV27,TRBJ1-6,ASSRIPGQGNSPLH
TRBV2,TRBJ1-2,ASTPDYGYT
TRBV5-1,TRBJ2-5,ASSLRGARETQY
TRBV6-1,TRBJ2-5,ASSEGGTPQETQY
TRBV6-2/TRBV6-3,TRBJ1-5,ASSYLTGHQPQH
TRBV29-1,TRBJ2-4,SVGEAKNIQY
TRBV27,TRBJ1-5,ASSPRHSNQPQH
TRBV19,TRBJ2-5,ASSIRLAETQY
TRBV29-1,TRBJ1-4,SARTGASEKLF
TRBV18,TRBJ2-6,ASSTTSGANVLT
TRBV25-1,TRBJ2-7,ASRNTVTYEQY
TRBV2,TRBJ1-1,ASSESRVTEAF
TRBV5-4,TRBJ2-5,ASSPGRTQETQY
TRBV3-1/TRBV3-2,TRBJ1-4,ASSNRGQLEKLF
TRBV27,TRBJ2-7,ASRTANEQY
TRBV3-1/TRBV3-2,TRBJ1-2,ASSLGGGYT
TRBV9,TRBJ2-2,ASRGRTGGDTGELF
TRBV15,TRBJ1-4,ATSPRRGELF
TRBV7-8,TRBJ2-7,ASSLDPGQGLFEQY
TRBV24-1,TRBJ1-2,ATSDSRGYGYT
TRBV30,TRBJ1-2,AWSVQGYYGYT
TRBV28,TRBJ1-3,AASPPSGNTIY
TRBV11-3,TRBJ1-6,ASSSRTGGNSPLH
TRBV5-4,TRBJ1-4,ASSLGGTGGEKLF
TRBV19,TRBJ1-5,ASSGDRNQPQH
TRBV24-1,TRBJ2-3,ATSEPTGTGQDTQY
TRBV5-4,TRBJ1-1,ASSRGGNTEAF
TRBV2,TRBJ1-1,ASSEVGAQAALRTEAF
TRBV19,TRBJ1-6,ASSARQNNSPLH
TRBV30,TRBJ2-1,AWSSTGQYNEQF
TRBV5-6,TRBJ2-5,ASTVLLAVGETQY
TRBV7-9,TRBJ2-2,ASSRDRRNTGELF
TRBV5-8,TRBJ2-3,ASSSPIAGRSTDTQY
TRBV18,TRBJ2-7,ASSMDRGEQY
TRBV5-6,TRBJ2-7,ASSHGTGNYEQY
TRBV19,TRBJ2-1,ASTPDRGAYNEQF